One and the same sample provided the 8 T cell receptor beta chains below, sequenced in a study of graft-versus-host responses after intestinal transplantation. These receptors have no known antigen. Using immunoSEQ multiplex PCR, the repertoire was profiled, and TCRdb retains in-frame clones only, with some absent. The top ten clones hold about 2% of a sample with 100,000 or so clones, 85% to 95% of them seen once. The sample in question was unstimulated CD8+ T cells sorted from spleen or lymph node cells, obtained before intestinal transplant. These receptors came from a human donor who received an intestinal transplant.

The genes are TRBV7-9 and TRBJ2-7, with 7 bases matching TRBD1. The germline gives CDR1 SEHNR, CDR2 FQNEAQ (reference sequence). The CDR3 sequence is 16 residues long. Trimming removed 8 bases from V and 3 bases from J; junction bases left unmatched: 16. In DNA, the CDR3 is TGTGCCAGCGTTTGGGCTCAGCAGGGGGACGGCTACGAGCAGTACTTC. Amino acids: CASVWAQQGDGYEQYF.

The rearrangement joins TRBV19 to TRBJ2-1; maybe TRBD2 (7 bases). The CDR3 is 15 amino acids. Germline V gene lookup returns CDR1 LNHDA and CDR2 SQIVND (reference sequence). Trimming took 5 bases from V and 6 from J, leaving 17 bases between them. CDR3 DNA: TGTGCCAGTAGTGTGTGGGGGGGGGCGGGCAATGAGCAGTTCTTC. This encodes CASSVWGGAGNEQFF.

The V gene is TRBV29-1, the J gene TRBJ2-1; TRBD1 matches at 9 bases. Germline-derived CDR1 and CDR2 are SQVTM and ANQGSEA. J gave up 0 bases and V 6 bases, and 6 bases lay outside the gene matches. This CDR3 is built from 15 residues. CDR3 nucleotide sequence: TGCAGCGTAGGGGACAGGGAAAGCTCCTACAATGAGCAGTTCTTC. Amino acids: CSVGDRESSYNEQFF.

The chain employs TRBV9 and TRBJ1-3; weak D call: TRBD1 (6 bases). Trimming stripped 3 bases from V and 0 bases from J, with 7 bases between. Germline loops: CDR1 SGDLS, CDR2 YYNGEE. This CDR3 has 14 amino acids. CDR3 residues: CASSGTASGNTIYF. The DNA of the CDR3 is TGTGCCAGCAGCGGGACAGCCTCTGGAAACACCATATATTTT.

The J gene is TRBJ2-1, the V gene TRBV13, with 9 bases identical to TRBD2. Germline V gene data show CDR1 as PRHDT and CDR2 as FYEKMQ (reference sequence). CDR3 size: 15 residues. V dropped 3 bases and J dropped 8; count of bases not matched to a gene: 8. CDR3 bases: TGTGCCAGCAGCTTGAAAGCGGGGGGAATCTATGAGCAGTTCTTC. Translating it yields CASSLKAGGIYEQFF.

The V and J genes are TRBV14 and TRBJ1-3; D gene uncertain. The V gene's germline CDR1 is SGHDN and CDR2 FVKESK. This CDR3 is 17 amino acids long. V was cut by 0 bases and J by 0 bases, with 12 bases left in between. The CDR3 region has the DNA TGTGCCAGCAGCCAAGAGGCTAGTCAGTTCTCTGGAAACACCATATATTTT. Protein: CASSQEASQFSGNTIYF.

The chain links TRBV27 to TRBJ1-1; 9 nucleotides agree with TRBD1. Germline V gene sequence: CDR1 MNHEY, CDR2 SMNVEV (reference sequence). The length of the CDR3 is 15 residues. V shed 2 bases and J 5 bases; nucleotides not matched to a gene: 6. The CDR3 DNA is TGTGCCAGCAGTTTACCCGGGACAGGGACGACTGAAGCTTTCTTT. This gives the protein CASSLPGTGTTEAFF.

The chain employs TRBV4-1 and TRBJ2-1; TRBD2 is a possible D gene (6 bases). CDR1 and CDR2 (germline): MGHRA, YSYEKL. There are 15 residues in the CDR3. Trimming took off 1 base at V and 7 bases at J, with 14 bases between the two ends. CDR3 sequence (DNA): TGCGCCAGCAGCCAAGTAACCGGGAGCCTTAATGAGCAGTTCTTC. The encoded protein is CASSQVTGSLNEQFF.